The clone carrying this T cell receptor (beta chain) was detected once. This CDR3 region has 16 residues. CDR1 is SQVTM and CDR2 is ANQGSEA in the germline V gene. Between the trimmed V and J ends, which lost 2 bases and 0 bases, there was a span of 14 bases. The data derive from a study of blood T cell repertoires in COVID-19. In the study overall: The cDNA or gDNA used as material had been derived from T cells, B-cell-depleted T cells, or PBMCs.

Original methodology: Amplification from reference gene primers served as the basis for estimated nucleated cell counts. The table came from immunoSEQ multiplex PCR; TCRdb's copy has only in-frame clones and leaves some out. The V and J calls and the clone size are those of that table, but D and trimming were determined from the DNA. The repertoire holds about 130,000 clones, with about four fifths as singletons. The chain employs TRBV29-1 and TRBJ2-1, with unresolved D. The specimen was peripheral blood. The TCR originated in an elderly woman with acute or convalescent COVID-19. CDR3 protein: CSVERRLHSSYNEQFF. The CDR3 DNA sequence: TGCAGCGTTGAACGACGGCTCCACAGCTCCTACAATGAGCAGTTCTTC.